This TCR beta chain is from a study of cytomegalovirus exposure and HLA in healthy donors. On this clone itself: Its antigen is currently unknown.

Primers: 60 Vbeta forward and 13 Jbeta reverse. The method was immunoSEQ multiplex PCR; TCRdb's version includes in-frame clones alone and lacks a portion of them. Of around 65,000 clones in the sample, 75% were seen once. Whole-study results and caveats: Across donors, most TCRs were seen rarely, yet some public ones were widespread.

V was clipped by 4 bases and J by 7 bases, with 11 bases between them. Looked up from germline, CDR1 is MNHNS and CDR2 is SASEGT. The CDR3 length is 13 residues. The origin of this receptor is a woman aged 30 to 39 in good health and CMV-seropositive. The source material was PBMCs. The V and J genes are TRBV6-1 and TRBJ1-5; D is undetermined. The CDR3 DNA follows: TGTGCCAGCAGTGTTGAGGGTGGACAGCCCCAGCATTTT. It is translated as CASSVEGGQPQHF.